This TCR beta chain came from a study of blood T cell repertoires in COVID-19. V shed 4 bases and J shed 4 bases, with 18 bases lying between them. Per germline, CDR1 SGHRS and CDR2 YFSETQ. This CDR3 spans 16 amino acids. The data were produced by immunoSEQ multiplex PCR, yet TCRdb's version contains in-frame clones alone and is incomplete. The table records about 240,000 clones, 85% to 90% of them present only once. The V and J genes are TRBV5-1 and TRBJ2-1; tentative D call: TRBD1 (6 bases). Source material: PBMCs or T cells enriched from blood (not recorded which). The clonotype comes from a man aged 35-49 years who had recovered from COVID-19. The CDR3 protein is CASSAEQGSGYNEQFF. CDR3 DNA sequence: TGCGCCAGCAGCGCGGAACAGGGATCGGGTTACAATGAGCAGTTCTTC.